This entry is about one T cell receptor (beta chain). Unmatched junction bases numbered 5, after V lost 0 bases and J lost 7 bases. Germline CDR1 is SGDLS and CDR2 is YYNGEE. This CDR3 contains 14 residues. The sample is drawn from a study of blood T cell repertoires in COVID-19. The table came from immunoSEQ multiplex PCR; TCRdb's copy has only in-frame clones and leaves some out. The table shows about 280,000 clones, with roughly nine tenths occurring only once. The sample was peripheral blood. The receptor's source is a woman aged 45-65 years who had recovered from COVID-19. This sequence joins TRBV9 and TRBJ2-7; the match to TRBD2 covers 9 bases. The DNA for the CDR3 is TGTGCCAGCAGCGTAGGTCTAGCGGGATTTGAGCAGTACTTC. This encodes CASSVGLAGFEQYF.